The T cell receptor (beta chain) under discussion was sequenced for a study of T cell responses to AZD1222 COVID-19 vaccine (dated by TCRdb to about 2021). About the full investigation: AZD1222 recipients with second doses at about 4 weeks or about 12 weeks were pooled, because spike-specific TCR depth and breadth did not differ between schedules. TCR sequencing was performed for about 240 trial participants, of whom about 200 were given two doses of AZD1222 and some 25 were given two doses of MenACWY control vaccine. Trial participants were enrolled by age into 18-55, 56-69 and 70-plus year subgroups, with approximately 160, 26 and 62 TCR-sequenced participants respectively.

Results and caveats for the whole study, not just this receptor: Vaccine-associated CD4 TCRs spanned the whole spike protein, with dominant responses in regions 160-218 and 743-854. Participants were mostly white British and included more females than males, and it was suggested by the authors that clonal diversity may have been underestimated. A significant rise in spike-specific TCR breadth and depth was observed after two AZD1222 doses relative to day 0 and relative to MenACWY recipients. No day 14 peak-response samples were available, so repertoires were characterized only after the peak T cell response. Only five to seven AZD1222 recipients were SARS-CoV-2 seropositive at baseline, limiting conclusions about previously exposed vaccinees. The 56-69-year group was small, and its depth increase did not reach significance, likely because of low power. Reportedly, almost half of the unique spike-specific TCRs recognized epitopes lying outside the regions that are mutated in the B.1.351 and B.1.1.7 variants.

As regards this clone: The antigen it binds to is not known. Within one base of it there is no much larger clone, and no base qualities were kept.

The CDR3 regions of human TCRbeta chains were subjected to immunosequencing. On the authors' methods: TCRs in the repertoires were matched against a reference library of SARS-CoV-2-specific TCRs that had been generated with the MIRA antigen-specificity platform. Breadth was defined as the fraction of unique TCRs that were SARS-CoV-2-associated, and depth was defined as the fraction of total T cells that were SARS-CoV-2-associated. Using the MIRA data, every spike-specific TCR was mapped to the spike region that the TCR reacted to and assigned to either a CD4 or a CD8 class. Log10-transformed breadth and depth values were compared by one-way ANOVA with Sidak's multiple comparisons tests. The table was pulled from immuneACCESS by TCRdb, which kept in-frame rearrangements only. Such tables lose some clones; where checked, under half of the loss comes from unresolved V genes, and the rest has no known cause. V and J calls and clone size are copied from that table; D and trimming were computed from the DNA. The sample data list about 160,000 clones, and around nine tenths of these were observed just once. The top ten clonotypes cover more than 5.5% of the sample.

What this sample's time point label stands for: baseline before first vaccination. Vaccinee samples came from UK trials COV001 and COV002, including a single-blind randomized controlled phase 2/3 trial of AZD1222 (ChAdOx1 nCoV-19) in healthy adults. For TCRbeta chain sequencing, PBMC samples from trial participants were taken at day 0 and at day 28 after the second dose. The sample in question was peripheral blood, obtained on day 0 of AZD1222 vaccination. This sequence originates from an adult in good health.

The DNA sequence is as follows: TGTGCCAGCAGTTTACACACTAGCGCCAGTCTCTACGAGCAGTACTTC. Its protein product is CASSLHTSASLYEQYF. The chain employs TRBV28 and TRBJ2-7, with TRBD2 identical over 7 junction bases. Clipping removes 2 bases from V and 3 bases from J, with 10 as the unmatched junction base count. The CDR3 holds 16 amino acids from the cysteine to the phenylalanine. The read is trimmed to its CDR3 DNA, 48 bases read in frame from base 1. CDR1 and CDR2 are drawn from the germline V gene: MDHEN, SYDVKM.